A single sample gave rise to the 3 T cell receptor beta chains below, sequenced in a study of CD8+CD57+ T cells in acquired aplastic anemia. The sequenced patients had an expansion of CD8+CD57+ cells seen by flow cytometry. Genomic DNA, the template, was used for profiling of the TCR beta VDJ and CDR3. TCRdb re-called the reads with MiXCR, one entry per CDR3 protein. This table has roughly 500,000 distinct CDR3 sequences, around 30% appearing once. The sequenced sample consisted of sorted CD4+, CD8+, or CD8+CD57+ T cells (not recorded which) from PBMCs. Every receptor here comes from a human donor with aplastic anemia.

In this sample, this clonotype turned up a few times. The rearrangement links TRBV4-2 to TRBJ2-5; TRBD1 agrees at 7 bases. Germline CDR1 reads LGHNA; CDR2 reads YNFKEQ. This CDR3 is 15 amino acids long. Trimming removed 0 bases from V and 5 bases from J; junction bases left unmatched: 6. The CDR3 DNA is TGTGCCAGCAGCCAAGAAGACAGGGTGCGGGAGACCCAGTACTTC. This sequence encodes CASSQEDRVRETQYF.

This clonotype was detected only a few times. The chain has TRBV5-1 and TRBJ1-2; D is perhaps TRBD1 (5 bases). CDR3 length equals 13 residues. Trimming cost V 5 bases and J 9 bases, with 17 bases left between them. The V gene's germline CDR1 is SGHRS and CDR2 YFSETQ. The CDR3 coding sequence is TGCGCCAGCAGTTATGACAGTGAAATGAGCTACACCTTC. It specifies CASSYDSEMSYTF.

This clonotype came up a few times. The DNA of the CDR3 is TGTGCCAGCAGTTTCCCGGGACAGGGTAATTCACCCCTCCACTTT. It codes for CASSFPGQGNSPLHF. V usage is TRBV5-6 and J usage is TRBJ1-6, with 9 bases fitting TRBD1. V shed 5 bases and J 6 bases; nucleotides not matched to a gene: 6. The CDR3 runs 15 residues. The germline V gene encodes CDR1 SGHDT and CDR2 YYEEEE. Using reference TRBV5-6 and TRBJ1-6 for the parts outside the CDR3, the full variable domain is DAGVTQSPTHLIKTRGQQVTLRCSPKSGHDTVSWYQQALGQGPQFIFQYYEEEERQRGNFPDRFSGHQFPNYSSELNVNALLLGDSALYLCASSFPGQGNSPLHFGNGTRLTVT.